There are many counts of the clone carrying this T cell receptor beta chain. The sample comes from a study of T-cell reconstitution after alpha-beta-depleted transplantation in children. The CDR3 length is 15 residues. Trimming left V 5 bases short and J 8 bases short, with 19 bases between. CDR1 is SGHVS, CDR2 FQNEAQ, per germline. A TCRbeta library incorporating unique molecular identifiers was prepared. TCRdb redid the calling of the PCR reads with MiXCR, one entry per CDR3 protein. The data contain around 22,000 distinct CDR3 sequences, roughly 10% of them singletons. This chain uses TRBV7-8 with TRBJ2-1; D unresolved. The TCR originated in a human donor who donated a stem cell graft to a child with chronic granulomatous disease. The sequencing here drew on PBMCs from the stem cell graft donor, taken from the stem cell graft. The CDR3 loop reads CASSPDELSSHEQFF. In nucleotides, the CDR3 is TGTGCCAGCAGCCCCGACGAGCTTAGTTCGCATGAGCAGTTCTTC.